Below, 10 T cell receptor beta chains from the same sample are listed, as sequenced in a study of blood T cells in healthy people across ages. It was with a sample-barcoded 5' primer and a J-beta primer mix that a second PCR of roughly 6 to 12 cycles was run. TCRdb independently ran MiXCR on the 5' RACE reads; one entry per CDR3 protein. Here the sample spans approximately 810,000 distinct CDR3 sequences, 29% being singletons. The sequenced material came from blood. These receptors all come from a woman of 80 years or more in good health.

As for this clonotype: Germline and junction disagree at one end, which may indicate a read error. This chain uses TRBV9 with TRBJ1-1; possibly TRBD1 for D (6 bases). From germline, CDR1 is SGDLS and CDR2 YYNGEE. The CDR3 spans 15 residues. The DNA for the CDR3 is TGTACCAGCAGCTCCCTCACAGGGAGGTCTGCTGAAGCTTTCTTT. Protein product: CTSSSLTGRSAEAFF.

This clonotype occurred many times. CDR3 region: CSAPRQGGNGYTF. CDR3 sequence (DNA): TGCAGTGCTCCCCGGCAGGGAGGGAATGGCTACACCTTC. The chain uses TRBV20-1 and TRBJ1-2; perhaps TRBD1 as D (5 bases). V lost 5 bases and J 6 bases, leaving 16 bases between the germline ends. The CDR3 is 13 amino acids. Per germline, CDR1 DFQATT and CDR2 SNEGSKA (reference sequence).

A few counts support this clonotype. With a much larger clone just one base away, this may be a read error. The V gene is TRBV5-1, the J gene TRBJ2-7; D might be TRBD2 (5 bases). The germline V and J ends were trimmed by 5 bases and 2 bases, with 14 bases remaining between them. This CDR3 is 14 amino acids long. The germline V gene encodes CDR1 SGHRS and CDR2 YFSETQ. The CDR3 reads CASSKRRGPYEQYF. CDR3 DNA sequence: TGCGCCAGCAGTAAAAGACGGGGTCCCTACGAGCAGTACTTC. The entire variable domain, with the rest obtained from reference TRBV5-1 and TRBJ2-7, is as follows: KAGVTQTPRYLIKTRGQQVTLSCSPISGHRSVSWYQQTPGQGLQFLFEYFSETQRNKGNFPGRFSGRQFSNSRSEMNVSTLELGDSALYLCASSKRRGPYEQYFGPGTRLTVT.

This clonotype was seen more than once but under ten times. The rearrangement uses TRBV7-9 and TRBJ2-5, with D possibly TRBD2 on 7 matching bases. Germline values: CDR1 SEHNR, CDR2 FQNEAQ (reference sequence). Trimming stripped 4 bases from V and 11 bases from J, with 23 bases between. CDR3 size: 15 residues. This CDR3 reads CASSSLGRGKNEQYF. For the CDR3, the DNA is TGTGCCAGCAGCTCGTTGGGGAGGGGGAAAAATGAGCAGTACTTC.

This chain uses TRBV7-2 with TRBJ2-3; unclear D gene. The V gene lost 4 bases and the J gene lost 10 bases, with 15 bases spanning the gap. The CDR3 is 13 residues long. Germline CDR1 SGHTA, CDR2 FQGNSA. CDR3 sequence reads: CASSSRRRDAQYF. The CDR3 region has the DNA TGTGCCAGCAGCTCACGGCGCCGCGATGCGCAGTATTTT.

This clonotype was found a few times. The gene calls are TRBV11-2 and TRBJ2-3; a weak D match, TRBD2 (7 bases). With 3 bases removed from V and 4 bases from J, the gap between germline ends came to 23 bases. The CDR3 extends over 18 amino acids. Germline V gives CDR1 SGHAT, CDR2 FQNNGV. The CDR3 sequence: CASSFGSGGAGSSDTQYF. CDR3 sequence (DNA): TGTGCCAGCAGCTTCGGGTCGGGGGGCGCGGGATCGTCAGATACGCAGTATTTT.

The V call is TRBV30, the J call TRBJ1-5; D is perhaps TRBD1 (6 bases). Per the germline V gene, CDR1 is GTSNPN and CDR2 is SVGIG (reference sequence). The CDR3 consists of 16 residues. V lost 2 bases and J lost 3, with 17 bases in between. CDR3 in amino acids: CAWSPPPGAVNQPQHF. CDR3 sequence (DNA): TGTGCCTGGAGTCCTCCTCCAGGGGCCGTCAATCAGCCCCAGCATTTT.

This clonotype was detected many times. This chain links TRBV10-3 with TRBJ2-7; 8 bases are a match to TRBD1. Germline V gene data show CDR1 as ENHRY and CDR2 as SYGVKD. The CDR3 is made up of 13 amino acids. V lost 3 bases to trimming and J lost 3 bases; unmatched junction nucleotides: 1. CDR3: CAISEGQGYEQYF. CDR3 sequence (DNA): TGTGCCATCAGTGAAGGACAGGGCTACGAGCAGTACTTC.

This clonotype was recorded at least ten times. J is TRBJ2-7 and V is TRBV27, with 8 bases fitting TRBD2. This CDR3 has 14 amino acids. The junction had 6 bases not matched to a gene; V was cut back by 2 bases and J by 6 bases. Germline CDR1 MNHEY, CDR2 SMNVEV (reference sequence). The CDR3 DNA is TGTGCCAGCAGTTTAGGGCGGGGGGCCATCGAGCAGTACTTC. Its translation is CASSLGRGAIEQYF.

The table lists this clonotype with a few counts. The V and J genes are TRBV11-3 and TRBJ2-7, with D possibly TRBD2 on 6 matching bases. CDR1 and CDR2 (germline): SGHNT, YENEEA. Trimming cost V 5 bases and J 7 bases, with 15 bases left between them. There are 13 residues in the CDR3. The CDR3 sequence: CASSAGPNNEQYF. CDR3 DNA: TGTGCCAGCAGCGCGGGACCCAACAATGAGCAGTACTTC.